In this sample, the clone carrying this T cell receptor (beta chain) turned up a few times. No antigen is known for it. TCRdb analysed the RACE reads with MiXCR anew, one entry per CDR3 protein. Of approximately 350,000 distinct CDR3 sequences in the sample, about 7% are singletons; the top ten hold 8.4%. This specimen belongs to a study of human T cells and chemical hapten exposure. Broader study findings: Alopecia in all donors means immunity may differ from healthy individuals.

Specified time point: patch test 1, 2 weeks after DPC sensitization. Treatment of the sample: therapeutic diphenylcyclopropenone sensitization with weekly scalp DPC. Trimming removed 1 base from V and 4 bases from J, with 10 bases in between. Germline values: CDR1 SGHRS, CDR2 YFSETQ. The CDR3 loop spans 14 amino acids. The sequence was collected from a woman in her late teens or twenties with alopecia areata. Some clones in this sample may be carry-over from other donors' samples. The material sequenced was whole blood, taken in connection with sensitization to the hapten diphenylcyclopropenone (DPC). V usage is TRBV5-1 and J usage is TRBJ2-3, with a weak D call TRBD2 (6 bases). CDR3 residues: CASSLFREADTQYF. The CDR3 nucleotides read TGCGCCAGCAGCTTGTTCAGGGAGGCAGATACGCAGTATTTT.